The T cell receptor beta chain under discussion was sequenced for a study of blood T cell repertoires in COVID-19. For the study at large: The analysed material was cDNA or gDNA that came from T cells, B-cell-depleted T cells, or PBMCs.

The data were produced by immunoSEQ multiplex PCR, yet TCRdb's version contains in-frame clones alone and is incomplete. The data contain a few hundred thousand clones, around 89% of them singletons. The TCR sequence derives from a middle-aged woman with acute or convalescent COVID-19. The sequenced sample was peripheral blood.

CDR3 bases: TGTGCCTGGAGCGCCAACGGACAGGGTAATACCTTC. This translates into CAWSANGQGNTF. The chain carries TRBV30 and TRBJ1-2, with 8 positions matching TRBD1. The CDR3 contains 12 residues. The trim removed 3 bases at V and 14 bases at J, leaving 11 bases unmatched. Germline assignment: CDR1 GTSNPN and CDR2 SVGIG (reference sequence).